The 27 T cell receptor beta chains presented below share a single source sample, sequenced in a study of T-cell reconstitution after alpha-beta-depleted transplantation in children. Unique molecular identifiers were used to barcode this TCRbeta library. One entry per CDR3 protein, called by TCRdb with MiXCR from the PCR reads. Seen here are fewer than 700,000 distinct CDR3 sequences, about an eighth observed once, and the top ten hold about 2.2%. The source was PBMCs, mostly from graft donor cells, collected 360 days after TCRalphabeta/CD19-depleted stem cell transplant. These receptors were obtained from a male patient younger than 18 who had a stem cell transplant for acute myeloid leukemia, so the T cells may come from the graft donor.

This clonotype occurred a few times. The chain recombines TRBV7-2 with TRBJ2-1; 8 nucleotides agree with TRBD2. The J segment lost 4 bases and the V segment lost 5 bases, leaving 10 bases of the junction unmatched. The CDR3 spans 16 residues. CDR1 is SGHTA, CDR2 FQGNSA, per germline. The CDR3 nucleotides read TGTGCCAGCAGCACCCCCAGCGGGGGCGTTTACAATGAGCAGTTCTTC. Its protein is CASSTPSGGVYNEQFF.

This clonotype was seen ten or more times. This chain links TRBV20-1 with TRBJ2-7; tentative D call: TRBD2 (6 bases). This CDR3 contains 14 residues. From germline, CDR1 is DFQATT and CDR2 SNEGSKA (reference sequence). Trimming cost V 4 bases and J 0 bases, with 13 bases left between them. The CDR3 DNA reads TGCAGTGCTATGGACGGGAGCTTCTCCTACGAGCAGTACTTC. This translates into CSAMDGSFSYEQYF.

This clonotype was detected a few times. The CDR3 coding sequence is TGCAGCGTTGCCTGGTCTCCGGGGGCGTTCGGGAAAGACTACGAGCAGTACTTC. Amino acid sequence: CSVAWSPGAFGKDYEQYF. V usage is TRBV29-1 and J usage is TRBJ2-7, with D possibly being TRBD1 or TRBD2 (6 bases each). This CDR3 comprises 18 residues. The V end lost 4 bases, the J end lost 3 bases, and 28 bases lay between the germline ends. Germline V gives CDR1 SQVTM, CDR2 ANQGSEA.

This clonotype was seen many times. CDR3 in amino acids: CASRPLVAHSYNEQFF. CDR3 coding DNA: TGTGCCAGCCGCCCGTTGGTAGCGCACTCCTACAATGAGCAGTTCTTC. J is TRBJ2-1 and V is TRBV27, with D perhaps TRBD2 (5 bases). Looked up from germline, CDR1 is MNHEY and CDR2 is SMNVEV (reference sequence). CDR3 length equals 16 residues. Trimming took off 8 bases at V and 0 bases at J, with 17 bases between the two ends.

This clonotype has ten or more counts. The chain combines TRBV20-1 with TRBJ2-3; 7 nucleotides line up with TRBD2. Germline CDR1 and CDR2: DFQATT and SNEGSKA (reference sequence). The CDR3 covers 15 residues. With V trimmed by 3 bases and J by 0 bases, 6 bases remained unmatched. The CDR3 DNA reads as TGCAGTGCTAGCCTAACTAGCGTAAGCACAGATACGCAGTATTTT. This codes for CSASLTSVSTDTQYF.

The CDR3 DNA is TGTGCCATCAGAACAGGGGGGCACACTGAAGCTTTCTTT. Translating it yields CAIRTGGHTEAFF. This chain uses TRBV10-3 with TRBJ1-1; 8 positions match TRBD1. After removal of 6 bases from V and 3 bases from J, the junction contained 3 bases not matched to a gene. Germline V gene data show CDR1 as ENHRY and CDR2 as SYGVKD. The CDR3 has 13 residues.

A few counts support this clonotype. CDR3 sequence (DNA): TGCAGTGCTGACCCGGGCTCCTACGAGCAGTACTTC. As protein: CSADPGSYEQYF. The V gene is TRBV20-1, the J gene TRBJ2-7; D unresolved. V was pared by 5 bases and J by 0 bases, with 8 bases between. This CDR3 has 12 residues. CDR1 is DFQATT and CDR2 is SNEGSKA in the germline V gene (reference sequence).

This clonotype has only a few counts. The genes are TRBV28 and TRBJ2-6; D is perhaps TRBD2 (5 bases). CDR3 size: 15 residues. The ends were cut back, 8 bases at V and 3 bases at J, with 14 bases in the middle. CDR1 is MDHEN, CDR2 SYDVKM, per germline. CDR3 nucleotide sequence: TGTGCCAGCGACGGGATTCGGAGTGGGGCCAACGTCCTGACTTTC. The encoded protein is CASDGIRSGANVLTF.

The rearrangement uses TRBV7-9 and TRBJ2-2; TRBD2 matches at 8 bases. The CDR3 totals 16 residues. Trimming at V came to 4 bases and at J to 6 bases, leaving 10 bases not matched to a gene. Germline-derived CDR1 and CDR2 are SEHNR and FQNEAQ (reference sequence). The CDR3 is CASSSTGTRDAGELFF. DNA for the CDR3: TGTGCCAGCAGCTCCACCGGGACTAGAGACGCCGGGGAGCTGTTTTTT.

This clonotype has ten or more counts. The chain is built from TRBV20-1 and TRBJ1-5, with 8 bases aligning to TRBD1. V dropped 4 bases and J dropped 6; count of bases not matched to a gene: 5. Per germline, CDR1 DFQATT and CDR2 SNEGSKA (reference sequence). The CDR3 consists of 13 residues. CDR3 amino acids: CSATTQGGQPQHF. The CDR3 DNA sequence: TGCAGTGCTACGACACAGGGGGGTCAGCCCCAGCATTTT.

This clonotype showed up just a few times. The J gene is TRBJ2-7, the V gene TRBV7-2; unclear D gene. The CDR3 runs to 13 residues. In germline, CDR1 is SGHTA, CDR2 FQGNSA. The V and J ends lost 3 bases and 2 bases respectively, with 8 bases between them. The CDR3 loop is CASSFRPPYEQYF. The CDR3 region has the DNA TGTGCCAGCAGCTTTCGGCCCCCCTACGAGCAGTACTTC. Looking up the rest from reference TRBV7-2 and TRBJ2-7 gives the full variable domain: GAGVSQSPSNKVTEKGKDVELRCDPISGHTALYWYRQSLGQGLEFLIYFQGNSAPDKSGLPSDRFSAERTGGSVSTLTIQRTQQEDSAVYLCASSFRPPYEQYFGPGTRLTVT.

The chain joins TRBV12-3 or TRBV12-4 to TRBJ2-7, with 11 bases that match TRBD1. This CDR3 spans 15 amino acids. The ends lost 2 bases at V and 7 bases at J; junction bases unmatched: 7. The CDR3 bases are TGTGCCAGCAGTTTACGGACAGGGGGCGCGGGGGAGCAGTACTTC. This encodes CASSLRTGGAGEQYF.

The chain joins TRBV30 to TRBJ2-7; TRBD1 matches at 7 bases. The germline V gene has CDR1 GTSNPN and CDR2 SVGIG (reference sequence). V was pared by 8 bases and J by 2 bases, with 9 bases of the junction left unmatched. The CDR3 runs 13 residues. CDR3 amino acids: CARNIGTAYEQYF. DNA for the CDR3: TGTGCCCGGAATATCGGGACAGCCTACGAGCAGTACTTC. Together with reference TRBV30 and TRBJ2-7, the CDR3 gives the full variable domain: SQTIHQWPATLVQPVGSPLSLECTVEGTSNPNLYWYRQAAGRGLQLLFYSVGIGQISSEVPQNLSASRPQDRQFILSSKKLLLSDSGFYLCARNIGTAYEQYFGPGTRLTVT.

The DNA for the CDR3 is TGTGCCAGCAGGTCCGGGCCCTACACCGGGGAGCTGTTTTTT. This sequence encodes CASRSGPYTGELFF. This rearrangement joins TRBV12-3 or TRBV12-4 to TRBJ2-2; D gene ambiguous. Trimming took off 6 bases at V and 3 bases at J, with 11 bases between the two ends. This CDR3 spans 14 amino acids.

This clonotype showed up many times. The rearrangement uses TRBV29-1 and TRBJ2-3; D unclear. V was cut by 4 bases and J by 7 bases, with 9 bases left in between. The CDR3 runs to 11 residues. Germline V gene lookup returns CDR1 SQVTM and CDR2 ANQGSEA. CDR3 residues: CSVVAGYTQYF. CDR3 DNA: TGCAGCGTTGTTGCTGGATATACGCAGTATTTT.

This sequence joins TRBV10-3 and TRBJ1-4; tentative D call: TRBD1 (6 bases). Trimming stripped 6 bases from V and 6 bases from J, with 14 bases between. Germline CDR1 reads ENHRY; CDR2 reads SYGVKD. The CDR3 extends over 14 amino acids. The CDR3 here is CAIRNREMDEKLFF. The CDR3 nucleotides are TGTGCCATCAGGAACAGGGAAATGGATGAAAAACTGTTTTTT.

In this sample, this clonotype turned up a few times. The V and J genes are TRBV12-3 or TRBV12-4 and TRBJ2-2; TRBD1 aligns across 9 bases. Losses at the gene ends were 3 bases for V and 6 bases for J; bases not matched to a gene: 8. The CDR3 length is 16 residues. The CDR3 here is CASSLVDRGMAGELFF. CDR3 nucleotides: TGTGCCAGCAGTTTGGTGGACAGGGGTATGGCCGGGGAGCTGTTTTTT.

This clonotype turned up a few times. This chain joins TRBV4-2 and TRBJ2-7; 10 nucleotides agree with TRBD2. The ends lost 0 bases at V and 0 bases at J; junction bases unmatched: 5. Germline lookup yields CDR1 LGHNA and CDR2 YNFKEQ. The CDR3 length is 17 residues. CDR3 nucleotides: TGTGCCAGCAGCCAAGAAGGGGGACTAGCGCCCTCCTACGAGCAGTACTTC. It is translated as CASSQEGGLAPSYEQYF.

The V call is TRBV18, the J call TRBJ2-1; 13 positions agree with TRBD2. Looked up from germline, CDR1 is KGHSH and CDR2 is LQKENI. The CDR3 covers 18 residues. J gave up 8 bases and V 6 bases, and 16 bases lay outside the gene matches. CDR3 DNA sequence: TGTGCCAGCTCTCCATTGATAACCGGGACTAGCGGGATACATGAGCAGTTCTTC. It translates to CASSPLITGTSGIHEQFF.

This chain's CDR3 is CASSPLGQQETQYF. CDR3 sequence (DNA): TGTGCCAGCTCACCACTGGGACAGCAAGAGACCCAGTACTTC. The chain couples TRBV18 to TRBJ2-5; 7 bases are a match to TRBD1. After removal of 1 base from V and 2 bases from J, the junction contained 1 base not matched to a gene. Germline CDR1 KGHSH, CDR2 LQKENI. The CDR3 length is 14 residues.

This rearrangement joins TRBV7-2 to TRBJ2-3; 8 nucleotides line up with TRBD1. V lost 2 bases and J lost 7; bases outside the gene matches: 11. Germline CDR1 SGHTA, CDR2 FQGNSA. This CDR3 is built from 16 residues. This chain's CDR3 is CASSLRTGSLTNTQYF. Here the CDR3 DNA reads TGTGCCAGCAGCTTACGGACAGGGTCCCTCACGAATACGCAGTATTTT.

CDR3 in amino acids: CASSQDYRTTDTQYF. CDR3 DNA: TGTGCCAGCAGCCAAGATTATAGAACCACAGATACGCAGTATTTT. V and J are TRBV14 and TRBJ2-3; D gene unclear. With 0 bases removed from V and 2 bases from J, the gap between germline ends came to 9 bases. Germline values: CDR1 SGHDN, CDR2 FVKESK. The CDR3 totals 15 residues.

This clonotype was detected many times. The chain couples TRBV5-8 to TRBJ1-2; TRBD1 matches at 7 bases. Germline-derived CDR1 and CDR2 are SGHTS and YDEGEE. The CDR3 is 13 residues long. Germline trimming cut 3 bases from V and 4 bases from J; bases unmatched to any gene: 3. CDR3 residues: CASSSWTGYGYTF. For the CDR3, the DNA is TGTGCCAGCAGCTCATGGACAGGCTATGGCTACACCTTC.

The chain uses TRBV20-1 and TRBJ2-1; 13 positions agree with TRBD2. CDR1 and CDR2 (germline): DFQATT, SNEGSKA (reference sequence). This CDR3 comprises 15 residues. V was pared by 5 bases and J by 8 bases, with 9 bases of the junction left unmatched. CDR3 in amino acids: CSASRTSGRGDEQFF. The CDR3 DNA reads as TGCAGTGCTTCTCGGACTAGCGGGAGAGGCGATGAGCAGTTCTTC.

In its sample, this clonotype was seen a few times. The genes are TRBV20-1 and TRBJ1-1; D call uncertain. Germline CDR1 DFQATT, CDR2 SNEGSKA (reference sequence). V dropped 0 bases and J dropped 2 bases, with 7 bases sitting between them. The CDR3 has 13 residues. The CDR3 here is CSARDPSNTEAFF. DNA for the CDR3: TGCAGTGCTAGAGATCCAAGTAACACTGAAGCTTTCTTT.

The chain has TRBV2 and TRBJ2-1; D not resolved. Germline CDR1 and CDR2: SNHLY and FYNNEI. The CDR3 is made up of 15 amino acids. V was pared by 4 bases and J by 8 bases, with 18 bases between. CDR3 sequence reads: CASSGPLGFLDEQFF. CDR3 DNA sequence: TGTGCCAGCAGTGGTCCTCTTGGGTTTTTGGATGAGCAGTTCTTC.

The chain uses TRBV4-1 and TRBJ2-6; 7 bases are shared with TRBD1. The CDR3 loop spans 18 amino acids. V trimming: 5 bases; J trimming: 2 bases; junction bases outside the gene matches: 12. Germline CDR1 and CDR2: MGHRA and YSYEKL. The CDR3 DNA reads as TGCGCCAGCAGCTTTCGACAGGGTTCGACTCCTGGGGCCAACGTCCTGACTTTC. It codes for CASSFRQGSTPGANVLTF.